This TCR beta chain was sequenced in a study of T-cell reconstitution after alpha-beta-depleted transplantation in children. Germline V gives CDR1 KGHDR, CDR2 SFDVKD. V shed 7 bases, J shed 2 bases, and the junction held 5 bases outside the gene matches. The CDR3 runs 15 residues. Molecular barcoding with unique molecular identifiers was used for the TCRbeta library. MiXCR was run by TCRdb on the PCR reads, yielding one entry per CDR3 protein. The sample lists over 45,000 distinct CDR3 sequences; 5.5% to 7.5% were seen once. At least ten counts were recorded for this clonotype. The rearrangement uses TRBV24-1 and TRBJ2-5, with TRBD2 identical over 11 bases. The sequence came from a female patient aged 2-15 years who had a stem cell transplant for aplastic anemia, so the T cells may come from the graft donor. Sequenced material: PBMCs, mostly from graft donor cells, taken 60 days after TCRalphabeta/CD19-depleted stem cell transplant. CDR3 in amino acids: CATSATSGSQETQYF. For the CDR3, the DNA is TGTGCCACCAGCGCTACTAGCGGGAGTCAAGAGACCCAGTACTTC.